One sample yielded the 18 T cell receptor beta chains listed below, sequenced in a study of OX40 agonist ivuxolimab in advanced cancers. Using immunoSEQ multiplex PCR, the repertoire was profiled, and TCRdb retains in-frame clones only, with some absent. The data show some 86,000 clones, with approximately 94% seen just once and over 8.5% held by the top ten. The specimen comprised CD4+ or CD8+ T cells sorted from blood, sampled in a trial of the OX40 agonist ivuxolimab. Source of these receptors: an adult with an advanced solid tumor such as melanoma, head and neck, liver or kidney cancer.

The table lists this clone with a count of one. The J gene is TRBJ2-7, the V gene TRBV28; D unresolved. Looked up from germline, CDR1 is MDHEN and CDR2 is SYDVKM. The CDR3 is 12 residues long. Between the trimmed V and J ends, which lost 5 bases and 2 bases, there was a span of 7 bases. The CDR3 loop reads CASSPLTYEQYF. CDR3 nucleotides: TGTGCCAGCAGTCCTTTGACCTACGAGCAGTACTTC.

This chain uses TRBV1 with TRBJ1-1. TRBV1 represents a pseudogene. The CDR3 consists of 14 residues. The CDR3: CTSSQDDARGEAFF. The CDR3 coding sequence is TGCACCAGCAGCCAAGACGACGCGAGAGGGGAAGCTTTCTTT.

The genes are TRBV2 and TRBJ2-2; D is uncertain. Germline CDR1 reads SNHLY; CDR2 reads FYNNEI. V was pared by 11 bases and J by 0 bases, with 10 bases between. This CDR3 contains 13 residues. In DNA, the CDR3 is TGTGCCGCGAGGACGGCGAACACCGGGGAGCTGTTTTTT. Amino acid sequence: CAARTANTGELFF.

V and J are TRBV28 and TRBJ2-2, with D unclear. Germline V gene lookup returns CDR1 MDHEN and CDR2 SYDVKM. V gave up 5 bases and J gave up 1 base, with 8 bases separating them. The CDR3 is 14 residues long. The CDR3 is CASSNELNTGELFF. CDR3 DNA: TGTGCCAGCAGTAACGAACTGAACACCGGGGAGCTGTTTTTT.

In regard to this clone: This sample also contains other DNA sequences that code for the same CDR3. This rearrangement joins TRBV9 to TRBJ2-1, with 7 positions matching TRBD2. Unmatched junction bases numbered 4, after V lost 0 bases and J lost 7 bases. The CDR3 loop spans 14 amino acids. In germline, CDR1 is SGDLS, CDR2 YYNGEE. The CDR3 DNA follows: TGTGCCAGCAGCGTAGGCGGGAGCGGGAATGAGCAGTTCTTC. Translation: CASSVGGSGNEQFF.

In its sample, this clone was seen a few times. The rearrangement links TRBV9 to TRBJ1-5; possible D gene TRBD1, 6 bases. Per the germline V gene, CDR1 is SGDLS and CDR2 is YYNGEE. Trimming shortened V by 2 bases and J by 1 base, and 10 bases separated the two germline ends. The CDR3 has 15 amino acids. In DNA, the CDR3 is TGTGCCAGCAGCGTGGGGGCCGACAGCAATCAGCCCCAGCATTTT. Its protein product is CASSVGADSNQPQHF.

The chain recombines TRBV13 with TRBJ1-2; TRBD1 aligns across 7 bases. The germline V gene encodes CDR1 PRHDT and CDR2 FYEKMQ (reference sequence). V was pared by 0 bases and J by 5 bases, with 9 bases of the junction left unmatched. The CDR3 contains 16 residues. CDR3 sequence reads: CASSLGRGRGGYGYTF. The CDR3 region has the DNA TGTGCCAGCAGCTTAGGCCGTGGCAGGGGGGGATATGGCTACACCTTC. Full variable domain (rest looked up from reference TRBV13 and TRBJ1-2): AAGVIQSPRHLIKEKRETATLKCYPIPRHDTVYWYQQGPGQDPQFLISFYEKMQSDKGSIPDRFSAQQFSDYHSELNMSSLELGDSALYFCASSLGRGRGGYGYTFGSGTRLTVV.

A single count supports this clone. V gene TRBV27 combines with J gene TRBJ2-7; D gene unclear. The CDR3 runs 11 residues. Trimming pared 8 bases from V and 4 bases from J, leaving 9 bases between. CDR1 and CDR2 (germline): MNHEY, SMNVEV (reference sequence). CDR3 sequence: CASRGLYEQYF. The CDR3 DNA is TGTGCCAGCCGAGGCCTGTACGAGCAGTACTTC.

The chain employs TRBV5-1 and TRBJ2-1, with 7 nucleotides matching TRBD1. The germline CDR1 and CDR2 sequences are SGHRS and YFSETQ. This CDR3 comprises 12 residues. The V segment lost 5 bases and the J segment 7 bases; nucleotides outside the gene matches: 3. The chain's CDR3 is CASSPQGNEQFF. CDR3 nucleotide sequence: TGCGCCAGCAGTCCACAGGGGAATGAGCAGTTCTTC. Based on the CDR3 plus reference TRBV5-1 and TRBJ2-1, the full variable domain is KAGVTQTPRYLIKTRGQQVTLSCSPISGHRSVSWYQQTPGQGLQFLFEYFSETQRNKGNFPGRFSGRQFSNSRSEMNVSTLELGDSALYLCASSPQGNEQFFGPGTRLTVL.

The rearrangement links TRBV7-6 to TRBJ2-3, with D possibly TRBD2 on 6 matching bases. V was pared by 0 bases and J by 2 bases, with 9 bases between. Germline assignment: CDR1 SGHVS and CDR2 FNYEAQ. This CDR3 is 15 amino acids long. The CDR3 loop reads CASSLAGGYTDTQYF. The CDR3 coding sequence is TGTGCCAGCAGCTTAGCGGGAGGTTACACAGATACGCAGTATTTT.

The rearrangement links TRBV6-5 to TRBJ1-5, with D possibly being TRBD1 (5 bases). The CDR3 extends over 15 amino acids. Germline V gene data show CDR1 as MNHEY and CDR2 as SVGAGI. The germline V and J ends were trimmed by 4 bases and 1 base, with 11 bases remaining between them. CDR3 amino acids: CASSSFEGSNQPQHF. For the CDR3, the DNA is TGTGCCAGCAGTTCGTTTGAGGGGAGCAATCAGCCCCAGCATTTT.

The CDR3 region is CASSLVVPRPFF. Here the CDR3 DNA reads TGTGCCAGCAGCTTAGTTGTCCCCCGGCCGTTCTTC. The chain has TRBV11-2 and TRBJ2-1; D call uncertain. Germline V gene lookup returns CDR1 SGHAT and CDR2 FQNNGV. The CDR3 length is 12 residues. Trimming took off 1 base at V and 15 bases at J, with 13 bases between the two ends.

The chain combines TRBV5-1 with TRBJ1-2, with no clear D. With 0 bases removed from V and 0 bases from J, the gap between germline ends came to 6 bases. Germline CDR1 and CDR2: SGHRS and YFSETQ. There are 14 residues in the CDR3. CDR3 sequence: CASSLDGANYGYTF. CDR3 DNA sequence: TGCGCCAGCAGCTTGGACGGAGCTAACTATGGCTACACCTTC.

This clone was seen once. An end of the junction differs from the germline gene, which may be a read error. The J gene is TRBJ2-7, the V gene TRBV5-4; possible D gene TRBD2, 6 bases. This CDR3 has 14 amino acids. The V gene's germline CDR1 is SGHNT and CDR2 YYREEE (reference sequence). The CDR3 nucleotides are TGCGCCAGCAGCCACCCGGGACTCTCCTACGAGCAGTACTTC. The encoded protein is CASSHPGLSYEQYF.

The chain joins TRBV19 to TRBJ1-1; 7 bases match TRBD1. CDR1 and CDR2 (germline): LNHDA, SQIVND (reference sequence). The CDR3 is made up of 15 amino acids. V lost 5 bases, J lost 0 bases, and 6 bases stayed unmatched. CDR3 bases: TGTGCCAGTAGTTCACCACAGGGGATGAACACTGAAGCTTTCTTT. Translating it yields CASSSPQGMNTEAFF. The variable domain in full, with the rest retrieved from reference TRBV19 and TRBJ1-1, is DGGITQSPKYLFRKEGQNVTLSCEQNLNHDAMYWYRQDPGQGLRLIYYSQIVNDFQKGDIAEGYSVSREKKESFPLTVTSAQKNPTAFYLCASSSPQGMNTEAFFGQGTRLTVV.

J is TRBJ2-3 and V is TRBV5-8; 7 bases map to TRBD2. This CDR3 has 16 amino acids. Germline-derived CDR1 and CDR2 are SGHTS and YDEGEE. The J segment lost 2 bases and the V segment lost 0 bases, leaving 6 bases of the junction unmatched. The CDR3 loop is CASSLVREDPTDTQYF. The CDR3 DNA reads as TGTGCCAGCAGCTTGGTTCGGGAGGATCCCACAGATACGCAGTATTTT.

The V and J genes are TRBV7-9 and TRBJ2-7, with 10 positions matching TRBD2. Germline loops: CDR1 SEHNR, CDR2 FQNEAQ (reference sequence). The CDR3 totals 14 residues. Trimming took 8 bases from V and 6 from J; bases not matched to a gene: 10. The CDR3, as DNA: TGTGCCAGCGGGGAGCGGGAGGGGGGCTCCGAGCAGTACTTC. Protein sequence: CASGEREGGSEQYF. Filled out from reference TRBV7-9 and TRBJ2-7, the complete variable domain reads DTGVSQNPRHKITKRGQNVTFRCDPISEHNRLYWYRQTLGQGPEFLTYFQNEAQLEKSRLLSDRFSAERPKGSFSTLEIQRTEQGDSAMYLCASGEREGGSEQYFGPGTRLTVT.

This chain joins TRBV11-2 and TRBJ2-7, with D perhaps being TRBD1 or TRBD2 (6 bases each). V lost 3 bases and J lost 0, with 15 bases in between. This CDR3 has 16 amino acids. CDR1 is SGHAT and CDR2 is FQNNGV in the germline V gene. CDR3 DNA sequence: TGTGCCAGCAGCTTGGGGGGACATCTGAGCTCCTACGAGCAGTACTTC. Protein product: CASSLGGHLSSYEQYF.